The rows below give T cell receptor beta chains drawn from one sample of a study of T cells in Graves' hyperthyroidism and ophthalmopathy. TCRdb ran MiXCR on the multiplex PCR reads and lists one entry per CDR3 protein. Of 380,000 or so distinct CDR3 sequences in the sample, approximately 13% were seen once. The source material was blood. The receptor source for this set is a man aged 30 to 39 with Graves' hyperthyroidism that later progressed to Graves' ophthalmopathy. The CDR3 runs from the conserved cysteine through the conserved F or W. The D gene is left open where the match is weak. Rows give clone size only sometimes, using once, few, many, or a class for an expanded clone.

size,J,V,D,DNA,CDR3
many,TRBJ1-2,TRBV6-6,TRBD1,TGTGCCAGCAGTTACCTCGGACAGGGCTATGGCTACACCTTC,CASSYLGQGYGYTF
many,TRBJ2-7,TRBV6-1,-,TGTGCCAGCAGTGGGGGGGCCTACGAGCAGTACTTC,CASSGGAYEQYF
many,TRBJ1-5,TRBV6-5,TRBD1,TGTGCCAGCAGTATCACCCAACAGGGGCAGCCCCAGCATTTT,CASSITQQGQPQHF
few,TRBJ1-5,TRBV4-1,-,TGCGCCAGCAGCCAACTTCTCTGGGGGCCCCAGCATTTT,CASSQLLWGPQHF
many,TRBJ2-7,TRBV6-1,-,TGTGCCAGCAGTGCTTCAGGGTACCGCTACGAGCAGTACTTC,CASSASGYRYEQYF
-,TRBJ2-3,TRBV7-2,-,TGTGCCAGCAGCTCAAGGGTCTTGGATACGCAGTATTTT,CASSSRVLDTQYF
-,TRBJ1-1,TRBV11-2,-,TGTGCCAGCGAGGGGGGGGGCACTGAAGCTTTCTTT,CASEGGGTEAFF
many,TRBJ1-6,TRBV7-9,-,TGTGCCAGCAGCTTAGCGAACAGGCTTAATTCACCCCTCCACTTT,CASSLANRLNSPLHF
few,TRBJ1-1,TRBV5-1,-,TGCGCCAGCAGCTTGGGGAGGACGGACACTGAAGCTTTCTTT,CASSLGRTDTEAFF
many,TRBJ1-2,TRBV7-3,TRBD1,TGTGCCAGCAGCAGCACCACCCGGACAGGGTGTTACGGCTATGGCTACACCTTC,CASSSTTRTGCYGYGYTF
many,TRBJ2-5,TRBV20-1,-,TGCAGTGCTAGAGATCGGGCTTCCAGGGAGACCCAGTACTTC,CSARDRASRETQYF
-,TRBJ1-4,TRBV4-1,-,TGCGCCAGCAGCCAGTCTGGACTAAGACAGCGAACTAATGAAAAACTGTTTTTT,CASSQSGLRQRTNEKLFF
many,TRBJ1-5,TRBV28,-,TGTGCCAGCAGTCGCCGGGACGGTAATCAGCCCCAGCATTTT,CASSRRDGNQPQHF
many,TRBJ2-2,TRBV4-1,-,TGCGCCAGCAGCCATAGTCCCGGGGAGCTGTTTTTT,CASSHSPGELFF
-,TRBJ1-1,TRBV27,-,TGTGCCAGCAGTTTAACGCAGGTCCTGAACACTGAAGCTTTCTTT,CASSLTQVLNTEAFF
-,TRBJ2-5,TRBV10-2,TRBD2,TGCGCCAGCAGCCTAGCGGGGGCTCGGGAGACCCAGTACTTC,CASSLAGARETQYF
-,TRBJ2-1,TRBV27,TRBD2,TGTGCCAGCAGTTTTGTCGGGGGGGGGGGCTATGAGCAGTTCTTC,CASSFVGGGGYEQFF
-,TRBJ1-6,TRBV19,-,TGTGCCAGTAGTACCCGGGAGAGCTCCTATAATTCACCCCTCCACTTT,CASSTRESSYNSPLHF
many,TRBJ1-1,TRBV7-9,-,TGTGCCAGCAGCCCCCGGAAATTTGAAGCTTTCTTT,CASSPRKFEAFF
-,TRBJ2-1,TRBV5-1,TRBD2,TGCGCCAGCAGCTTATTGCGACTAGCGGGTTTGAATGAGCAGTTCTTC,CASSLLRLAGLNEQFF
many,TRBJ1-2,TRBV27,-,TGTGCCAGCAGTTTTCGGGGGCGCAACTATGGCTACACCTTC,CASSFRGRNYGYTF
many,TRBJ1-6,TRBV19,-,TGTGCCAGTAGCCTCGGCCGCAAGCCAAATTCACCCCTCCACTTT,CASSLGRKPNSPLHF
-,TRBJ2-3,TRBV7-2,-,TGTGCCAGCAGCTCCCTACTAGTCCCTAAGGATACGCAGTATTTT,CASSSLLVPKDTQYF
many,TRBJ1-5,TRBV24-1,TRBD1,TGTGCCACCAGTGATCCGGGACAGGGCCACAATCAGCCCCAGCATTTT,CATSDPGQGHNQPQHF
many,TRBJ1-2,TRBV24-1,-,TGTGCCACCAGTGATTTGCAGGAGACAAGTGGCTACACCTTC,CATSDLQETSGYTF
few,TRBJ2-2,TRBV28,-,TGTGCCAGCAGCCATCCCCCGGGGGAAAACACCGGGGAGCTGTTTTTT,CASSHPPGENTGELFF
-,TRBJ2-1,TRBV4-2,TRBD1,TGTGCCAGCAGCTATGGGACAGGGCATGGGAATGAGCAGTTCTTC,CASSYGTGHGNEQFF
-,TRBJ2-3,TRBV6-6,TRBD1,TGTGCCAGCAGTTACGGGACAGGGGTGCCAGATACGCAGTATTTT,CASSYGTGVPDTQYF
few,TRBJ2-1,TRBV29-1,TRBD1,TGCAGCGTTGATGCTGGACAGGGGCTTGGGGAGCAGTTCTTC,CSVDAGQGLGEQFF
-,TRBJ1-1,TRBV29-1,TRBD1,TGCAGCGTTGATTTCGGGACAGGGATTAGGACTGAAGCTTTCTTT,CSVDFGTGIRTEAFF
many,TRBJ2-7,TRBV11-1,-,TGTGCCAGCAGCTTTGGGGTGGCCTACGAGCAGTACTTC,CASSFGVAYEQYF
-,TRBJ2-7,TRBV20-1,TRBD1,TGCAGTGCTAGAGATTCCCGGACAGGGTACGAGCAGTACTTC,CSARDSRTGYEQYF
many,TRBJ2-3,TRBV18,-,TGTGCCAGCTCACCACCCAGGACCCCTAGCACAGATACGCAGTATTTT,CASSPPRTPSTDTQYF
-,TRBJ2-2,TRBV28,-,TGTGCCGGAAACAGGCGGAGTGGGACCGGGGAGCTGTTTTTT,CAGNRRSGTGELFF
many,TRBJ1-1,TRBV3-1,TRBD1,TGTGCCAGCAGCCAAGGGATCAGGGGGACTGAAGCTTTCTTT,CASSQGIRGTEAFF
few,TRBJ2-4,TRBV4-1,-,TGCGCCAGCAGCCAAGATCTTCTAGCCAAAAACATTCAGTACTTC,CASSQDLLAKNIQYF
many,TRBJ1-5,TRBV28,TRBD1,TGTGCCAGCAGTTCGAACAGGGGTTGGGGCAATCAGCCCCAGCATTTT,CASSSNRGWGNQPQHF
-,TRBJ2-6,TRBV10-3,-,TGTGCCATCAGTGAGTCCGAGGGCAGGGCTGGGGCCAACGTCCTGACTTTC,CAISESEGRAGANVLTF
many,TRBJ2-5,TRBV9,-,TGTGCCAGCAGCGTAGAGGTGGGTCCGGAGACCCAGTACTTC,CASSVEVGPETQYF
-,TRBJ2-1,TRBV7-3,-,TGTGCCAGCAGCTTAAAGGGACATAGCTCCTACAATGAGCAGTTCTTC,CASSLKGHSSYNEQFF
many,TRBJ1-2,TRBV4-1,-,TGCGCCAGCAGCCAAGAGTGGGCAGGGGTTGGCTACACCTTC,CASSQEWAGVGYTF
-,TRBJ2-5,TRBV5-8,-,TGTGCCAGCAGCTTGGGCGGGACAGTTCAAGAGACCCAGTACTTC,CASSLGGTVQETQYF
-,TRBJ1-6,TRBV6-1,-,TGTGCCACCACCACCTCAGGGGCCGCCTTTCCCCTCCACTTT,CATTTSGAAFPLHF
-,TRBJ2-1,TRBV20-1,-,TGCAGTGCCGTAGACAGGGAGGCGAGGTCCTACAATGAGCAGTTCTTC,CSAVDREARSYNEQFF
-,TRBJ2-5,TRBV29-1,-,TGCAGCGTTGATACGGATCAAGAGACCCAGTACTTC,CSVDTDQETQYF
many,TRBJ2-5,TRBV6-1,-,TGTGCCAGCACCCGGGGAGAGACCCAGTACTTC,CASTRGETQYF
many,TRBJ2-7,TRBV11-2,TRBD1,TGTGCCAGCAGCTTCCCCTCCGGGACAGGGGGCGCGTACGAGCAGTACTTC,CASSFPSGTGGAYEQYF
many,TRBJ1-3,TRBV18,-,TGTGCCAGCTCACCACCGGGGGCAACTGGAAACACCATATATTTT,CASSPPGATGNTIYF
-,TRBJ1-2,TRBV6-1,-,TGTGCCAGCAGTGAAGCCGGGAAGAAGTATGGCTACACCTTC,CASSEAGKKYGYTF
few,TRBJ1-1,TRBV27,-,TGTGCCAGCAGTAGAGGAAGCACTGAAGCTTTCTTT,CASSRGSTEAFF
few,TRBJ1-2,TRBV29-1,TRBD1,TGCAGCGTCCAGGGGGGGGACAGAACTAACTATGGCTACACCTTC,CSVQGGDRTNYGYTF
few,TRBJ2-1,TRBV9,-,TGTGCCAGCAGCCCCCGAGACAACCTTATCAATGAGCAGTTCTTC,CASSPRDNLINEQFF
few,TRBJ2-2,TRBV18,-,TGTGCCAGCTCACCAGGGGGGACAGCACACACCGGGGAGCTGTTTTTT,CASSPGGTAHTGELFF
few,TRBJ2-6,TRBV3-1,-,TGTGCCAGCAGCCAAGGCTGGCAGGCTAGCTCTGGGGCCAACGTCCTGACTTTC,CASSQGWQASSGANVLTF
-,TRBJ2-7,TRBV28,TRBD1,TGTGCCAGCAGCTCCTCCTGGACAGGGGGCTACGAGCAGTACTTC,CASSSSWTGGYEQYF